One sample yielded the 21 T cell receptor beta chains listed below, sequenced in a study of shared clonotypes between healthy human individuals. Sequencing was performed with immunoSEQ multiplex PCR; in TCRdb, only in-frame clones are kept and a portion is missing. This table has some 490,000 clones, 78% appearing once. Sequencing was done on a sample of PBMCs. The receptors come from a woman in her thirties or forties in good health. Some clones in this sample may be carry-over from other donors' samples.

The chain is built from TRBV29-1 and TRBJ2-1; D possibly corresponds to TRBD1 (5 bases). V was cut by 3 bases and J by 8 bases, with 11 bases left in between. This CDR3 is built from 12 residues. CDR1 is SQVTM, CDR2 ANQGSEA, per germline. The CDR3 region has the DNA TGCAGCGTTGACGCCCAGGGCCATGAGCAGTTCTTC. The encoded protein is CSVDAQGHEQFF.

The chain combines TRBV7-2 with TRBJ2-7; no clear D gene. This CDR3 region has 13 residues. The V end was cut by 2 bases, the J end by 2 bases, with 7 bases between. Germline-derived CDR1 and CDR2 are SGHTA and FQGNSA. The CDR3 loop is CASSLNSAYEQYF. DNA of the CDR3: TGTGCCAGCAGCTTAAACAGTGCCTACGAGCAGTACTTC. Full variable domain (rest looked up from reference TRBV7-2 and TRBJ2-7): GAGVSQSPSNKVTEKGKDVELRCDPISGHTALYWYRQSLGQGLEFLIYFQGNSAPDKSGLPSDRFSAERTGGSVSTLTIQRTQQEDSAVYLCASSLNSAYEQYFGPGTRLTVT.

CDR3 sequence reads: CASSETLPATLYNEQFF. In DNA, the CDR3 is TGTGCCAGCAGTGAAACCCTCCCCGCCACACTCTACAATGAGCAGTTCTTC. This sequence joins TRBV2 and TRBJ2-1; no clear D gene. CDR1 and CDR2 from the germline V gene are SNHLY and FYNNEI. V was shortened by 2 bases and J by 3 bases, with 17 bases between the two germline ends. The CDR3 extends over 17 amino acids. The variable domain in full, completed from reference TRBV2 and TRBJ2-1, reads EPEVTQTPSHQVTQMGQEVILRCVPISNHLYFYWYRQILGQKVEFLVSFYNNEISEKSEIFDDQFSVERPDGSNFTLKIRSTKLEDSAMYFCASSETLPATLYNEQFFGPGTRLTVL.

In the case of this clone: A far larger clone lies a single base away; this is likely a read error. The same CDR3 is also encoded by other DNA sequences in this sample. The V call is TRBV4-1, the J call TRBJ1-1, with D possibly matching TRBD1 (6 bases). Germline V gives CDR1 MGHRA, CDR2 YSYEKL. CDR3 length: 15 amino acids. DNA for the CDR3: TGCGCTAGCAGCCAAGAAGGGCTGAGGGGGACTGAAGCTTTCTTT. Translating it yields CASSQEGLRGTEAFF.

V and J are TRBV9 and TRBJ2-5, with no clear D. V lost 0 bases and J 3 bases, leaving 9 bases between the germline ends. This CDR3 spans 14 amino acids. Germline loops: CDR1 SGDLS, CDR2 YYNGEE. The CDR3 loop reads CASSVGSGEETQYF. As DNA, the CDR3 is TGTGCCAGCAGCGTAGGGAGTGGGGAAGAGACCCAGTACTTC.

The chain recombines TRBV9 with TRBJ2-1; 7 bases are shared with TRBD2. Germline loops: CDR1 SGDLS, CDR2 YYNGEE. V was clipped by 4 bases and J by 10 bases; unmatched bases: 5. This CDR3 is built from 12 residues. The CDR3 protein is CASSPGGVEQFF. The CDR3 bases are TGTGCCAGCAGCCCTGGGGGGGTGGAGCAGTTCTTC.

This sequence joins TRBV5-1 and TRBJ2-3, with a weak D call TRBD2 (6 bases). The CDR3 is made up of 18 amino acids. Germline assignment: CDR1 SGHRS and CDR2 YFSETQ. The V gene lost 4 bases and the J gene lost 0 bases, with 21 bases spanning the gap. The CDR3 coding sequence is TGCGCCAGCAGCAGGCGCGCAGAACGAGGAGGGAGCACAGATACGCAGTATTTT. Translated, it gives CASSRRAERGGSTDTQYF.

This clone was recorded once. This chain joins TRBV27 and TRBJ2-4, with 8 bases identical to TRBD1. CDR3 length: 15 residues. J gave up 6 bases and V 5 bases, and 9 bases lay outside the gene matches. The V gene's germline CDR1 is MNHEY and CDR2 SMNVEV (reference sequence). The DNA of the CDR3 is TGTGCCAGCAGTCGAACCCCGGACAGGGTAAACATTCAGTACTTC. This translates into CASSRTPDRVNIQYF.

V is TRBV5-4 and J is TRBJ2-7, with D maybe TRBD1 (7 bases). Germline V gene data show CDR1 as SGHNT and CDR2 as YYREEE (reference sequence). V gave up 3 bases and J gave up 3 bases, with 25 bases separating them. There are 18 residues in the CDR3. CDR3 in amino acids: CASSSESRGQGTFYEQYF. In DNA form, the CDR3 reads TGTGCCAGCAGCTCAGAGTCTAGGGGGCAAGGGACTTTCTACGAGCAGTACTTC. Full variable domain (outside the CDR3, taken from reference TRBV5-4 and TRBJ2-7): ETGVTQSPTHLIKTRGQQVTLRCSSQSGHNTVSWYQQALGQGPQFIFQYYREEENGRGNFPPRFSGLQFPNYSSELNVNALELDDSALYLCASSSESRGQGTFYEQYFGPGTRLTVT.

The chain links TRBV28 to TRBJ2-1; D not certain. The CDR3 totals 15 residues. The germline V and J ends were trimmed by 7 bases and 7 bases, with 20 bases remaining between them. Germline V CDR1 and CDR2: MDHEN, SYDVKM. This CDR3 reads CASTFGGPLGNEQFF. DNA of the CDR3: TGTGCCAGCACCTTCGGTGGACCCTTGGGGAATGAGCAGTTCTTC.

The chain is built from TRBV5-1 and TRBJ2-5; a weak D match, TRBD1 (6 bases). The CDR3 is made up of 14 amino acids. CDR1 is SGHRS and CDR2 is YFSETQ in the germline V gene. The V gene lost 4 bases and the J gene lost 2 bases, with 12 bases spanning the gap. The CDR3 is CASSPYRVQETQYF. The CDR3, as DNA: TGCGCCAGCAGCCCCTACAGGGTTCAAGAGACCCAGTACTTC.

The rearrangement links TRBV15 to TRBJ1-3; 10 bases are a match to TRBD1. There are 17 residues in the CDR3. CDR1 and CDR2 from the germline V gene are LNHNV and YYDKDF (reference sequence). The junction had 5 bases not matched to a gene; V was cut back by 1 base and J by 2 bases. This CDR3 reads CATSRAGGQGAGNTIYF. For the CDR3, the DNA is TGTGCCACCAGCAGAGCCGGTGGACAGGGGGCTGGAAACACCATATATTTT.

Notes on this clone: The sample carries other DNA sequences with the same CDR3. The gene calls are TRBV20-1 and TRBJ1-1; D is unresolved. The CDR3 loop spans 10 amino acids. Germline values: CDR1 DFQATT, CDR2 SNEGSKA (reference sequence). The V gene lost 6 bases and the J gene lost 2 bases, with 4 bases spanning the gap. This CDR3 is CSATNTEAFF. The CDR3 DNA follows: TGCAGTGCCACAAACACTGAAGCTTTCTTT.

The CDR3 loop is CAVGDRGYGYTF. The CDR3 region has the DNA TGTGCCGTGGGGGACAGGGGGTATGGCTACACCTTC. J is TRBJ1-2 and V is TRBV27; 11 nucleotides line up with TRBD1. Germline-derived CDR1 and CDR2 are MNHEY and SMNVEV (reference sequence). J was trimmed by 5 bases and V by 11 bases; bases with no gene match: 4. The CDR3 runs 12 residues.

J is TRBJ2-1 and V is TRBV5-1, with D possibly being TRBD1 (5 bases). V was cut by 6 bases and J by 12 bases, with 16 bases left in between. The CDR3 totals 12 residues. Per the germline V gene, CDR1 is SGHRS and CDR2 is YFSETQ. In DNA form, the CDR3 reads TGCGCCAGCAATGACGATAGGACAAGGCAGTTCTTC. Its translation: CASNDDRTRQFF.

The chain couples TRBV28 to TRBJ2-4; 7 bases match TRBD1. Germline-derived CDR1 and CDR2 are MDHEN and SYDVKM. V trimming: 6 bases; J trimming: 5 bases; junction bases outside the gene matches: 13. The CDR3 has 16 residues. This CDR3 is CASSPTGVVEQNIQYF. The CDR3 nucleotides read TGTGCCAGCAGCCCCACAGGGGTTGTTGAGCAAAACATTCAGTACTTC.

This clone was found once. The chain uses TRBV7-6 and TRBJ2-5; D uncertain. The germline CDR1 and CDR2 sequences are SGHVS and FNYEAQ. The CDR3 spans 13 residues. Trimming left V 3 bases short and J 4 bases short, with 9 bases between. The CDR3 region is CASSFPPGETQYF. The CDR3 coding sequence is TGTGCCAGCAGCTTCCCCCCGGGAGAGACCCAGTACTTC.

This chain uses TRBV27 with TRBJ2-7; the D gene is possibly TRBD2 (6 bases). Trimming stripped 10 bases from V and 3 bases from J, with 7 bases between. This CDR3 is 10 amino acids long. The germline V gene has CDR1 MNHEY and CDR2 SMNVEV (reference sequence). The CDR3 protein is CATGGYEQYF. CDR3 DNA: TGTGCCACCGGGGGCTACGAGCAGTACTTC.

The V and J genes are TRBV18 and TRBJ2-2, with TRBD2 matching 11 bases. Germline V gene lookup returns CDR1 KGHSH and CDR2 LQKENI. The CDR3 loop spans 20 amino acids. J was trimmed by 2 bases and V by 4 bases; bases with no gene match: 15. CDR3 protein: CASSRLPPTSGRGNTGELFF. In DNA form, the CDR3 reads TGTGCCAGCTCACGCCTTCCCCCAACTAGCGGGAGAGGAAACACCGGGGAGCTGTTTTTT.

The chain is built from TRBV7-9 and TRBJ2-3; 9 nucleotides match TRBD1. Germline V lookup: CDR1 SEHNR, CDR2 FQNEAQ (reference sequence). The V gene end was trimmed by 6 bases and the J gene end by 7 bases; junction bases not matched to a gene: 11. The CDR3 is made up of 15 amino acids. For the CDR3, the DNA is TGTGCCAGCAGTTGGGACAGGGCTTCACCTAATACGCAGTATTTT. It yields the protein CASSWDRASPNTQYF.

This chain connects TRBV28 to TRBJ2-2, with TRBD1 identical over 8 bases. J lost 6 bases, V lost 6 bases, and 6 bases had no gene match. CDR3 size: 14 residues. Germline CDR1 MDHEN, CDR2 SYDVKM. Written as DNA, the CDR3 is TGTGCCAGCAGCCTAGACAGGGGTTCCGGGGAGCTGTTTTTT. Protein: CASSLDRGSGELFF.